The sequence of this TCR beta chain was determined in a study of graft-versus-host responses after intestinal transplantation. Across the study: Each recipient received a multivisceral, liver-intestinal, or isolated intestinal graft.

Study-wide results and caveats: There were GvH clones found in recipient marrow, and some of them appeared first in ileum or blood. Early HvG declines after transplant were associated with peak circulating GvH clone levels.

The CDR3 is 18 residues long. With some 200,000 irradiated, violet-dye-labeled stimulator cells, some 200,000 CFSE-labeled responder cells were plated. Libraries were prepared by immunoSEQ multiplex PCR; TCRdb keeps only in-frame clonotypes and omits some of them. Of some 3,900 clones listed, around 38% are singletons. The chain joins TRBV12-2 to TRBJ2-6; TRBD1 is the table's D call and was not checked against the DNA. TRBV12-2 is designated a pseudogene. Here the sequenced sample was alloreactive CD8+ T cells from a mixed lymphocyte reaction culture, taken before transplantation. As for subset: CFSE-low proliferating T cells sorted from roughly six-day pre-transplant mixed lymphocyte reaction (GvH or HvG direction). The source is a human patient who was an organ donor for intestinal transplantation. The CDR3 DNA follows: TGTGCAAGTCGCTTTGGCCCCTCCACACAAAGTCGGGCCAACGTCCTGACTTTC. Its translation: CASRFGPSTQSRANVLTF.